These 30 T cell receptor beta chains were sequenced from one sample in a study of CD8 T cells in Susac syndrome. RNA totalling roughly 0.5 to 1 ug underwent reverse transcription with random hexamers. One entry per CDR3 protein results from TCRdb running MiXCR on the immunoSEQ multiplex PCR reads. The repertoire holds roughly 150,000 distinct CDR3 sequences, with roughly 94% as singletons. Sequenced material: CD8+ T cells from PBMCs. All receptors come from a human donor with Susac syndrome.

A few counts support this clonotype. This chain links TRBV27 with TRBJ2-1; tentative D call: TRBD2 (5 bases). The CDR3 spans 15 residues. Trimming pared 2 bases from V and 0 bases from J, leaving 8 bases between. Germline V gene sequence: CDR1 MNHEY, CDR2 SMNVEV (reference sequence). CDR3 nucleotides: TGTGCCAGCAGTTTACGGGAAAGCTCCTACAATGAGCAGTTCTTC. Translation: CASSLRESSYNEQFF.

CDR3 DNA sequence: TGCGCCAGCAGGTTGACAGAGAACACTGAAGCTTTCTTT. Translating it yields CASRLTENTEAFF. The rearrangement links TRBV10-2 to TRBJ1-1; D is perhaps TRBD1 (5 bases). Between the trimmed V and J ends, which lost 6 bases and 1 base, there was a span of 9 bases. The germline V gene has CDR1 WSHSY and CDR2 SAAADI. This CDR3 is built from 13 residues.

On this clonotype itself: The germline gene is not matched at one end of the junction; a read error may be the cause. The rearrangement joins TRBV25-1 to TRBJ2-5, with 9 bases fitting TRBD1. Germline loops: CDR1 MGHDK, CDR2 SYGVNS. CDR3 length equals 12 residues. The CDR3 bases are TGTGCCAGCAGTGTCGGCGAGGACAGGGGACACTTC. Protein sequence: CASSVGEDRGHF.

This clonotype was picked up a small number of times. The chain combines TRBV27 with TRBJ1-5; D uncertain. The CDR3 runs 14 residues. Germline values: CDR1 MNHEY, CDR2 SMNVEV (reference sequence). Deletions cut 10 bases from V and 0 bases from J, with 13 bases between. The chain's CDR3 is CATRPLYSNQPQHF. CDR3 nucleotide sequence: TGTGCCACCCGACCGTTGTATAGCAATCAGCCCCAGCATTTT.

The chain employs TRBV28 and TRBJ2-1; 10 bases fit TRBD1. The CDR3 contains 16 residues. J was trimmed by 7 bases and V by 6 bases; bases with no gene match: 12. Germline V lookup: CDR1 MDHEN, CDR2 SYDVKM. For the CDR3, the DNA is TGTGCCAGCAGGGATCCCAGGACAGGGGGTTTAAATGAGCAGTTCTTC. Its protein product is CASRDPRTGGLNEQFF.

V usage is TRBV11-2 and J usage is TRBJ2-3, with 9 bases aligning to TRBD2. With 3 bases clipped from V and 3 bases from J, the junction kept 10 bases outside the gene matches. Germline lookup yields CDR1 SGHAT and CDR2 FQNNGV. The CDR3 runs 17 residues. In nucleotides, the CDR3 is TGTGCCAGCAGCTTGATGGCGGGAGGGCCGGGGACAGATACGCAGTATTTT. This sequence encodes CASSLMAGGPGTDTQYF.

This rearrangement joins TRBV2 to TRBJ2-4, with D unresolved. With 4 bases removed from V and 3 bases from J, the gap between germline ends came to 7 bases. The germline V gene encodes CDR1 SNHLY and CDR2 FYNNEI. This CDR3 region has 13 residues. CDR3 protein: CASSGGDKNIQYF. The DNA of the CDR3 is TGTGCCAGCAGTGGAGGAGACAAAAACATTCAGTACTTC. Together with reference TRBV2 and TRBJ2-4, the CDR3 gives the full variable domain: EPEVTQTPSHQVTQMGQEVILRCVPISNHLYFYWYRQILGQKVEFLVSFYNNEISEKSEIFDDQFSVERPDGSNFTLKIRSTKLEDSAMYFCASSGGDKNIQYFGAGTRLSVL.

This chain uses TRBV15 with TRBJ1-1, with D hard to call. Germline CDR1 reads LNHNV; CDR2 reads YYDKDF (reference sequence). The CDR3 is 14 residues long. Trimming took 8 bases from V and 0 from J, leaving 13 bases between them. Written as DNA, the CDR3 is TGTGCCACCCAAACCGCCTTAATGAACACTGAAGCTTTCTTT. This codes for CATQTALMNTEAFF.

This clonotype showed up just a few times. This chain links TRBV30 with TRBJ1-1; no clear D gene. The CDR3 has 11 residues. Germline lookup yields CDR1 GTSNPN and CDR2 SVGIG (reference sequence). The V end was cut by 2 bases, the J end by 5 bases, with 6 bases between. CDR3 loop: CAWSRGTEAFF. Written as DNA, the CDR3 is TGTGCCTGGAGTCGGGGTACTGAAGCTTTCTTT.

This clonotype has a single count. The gene calls are TRBV4-1 and TRBJ2-1; D not resolved. V lost 6 bases and J lost 4, with 10 bases in between. CDR3 length: 13 amino acids. Germline V gene data show CDR1 as MGHRA and CDR2 as YSYEKL. This chain's CDR3 is CASSIPPYNEQFF. DNA for the CDR3: TGCGCCAGCAGTATTCCGCCGTACAATGAGCAGTTCTTC.

The CDR3 sequence: CASSDGLQYEQYF. Written as DNA, the CDR3 is TGTGCCAGCAGTGACGGACTGCAATACGAGCAGTACTTC. This chain joins TRBV2 and TRBJ2-7; D possibly corresponds to TRBD2 (5 bases). In germline, CDR1 is SNHLY, CDR2 FYNNEI. The ends were cut back, 3 bases at V and 4 bases at J, with 10 bases in the middle. CDR3 size: 13 residues.

This sequence joins TRBV20-1 and TRBJ2-7, with a weak D call TRBD1 (5 bases). This CDR3 comprises 13 residues. V lost 2 bases and J lost 4, with 12 bases in between. Germline loops: CDR1 DFQATT, CDR2 SNEGSKA (reference sequence). CDR3 protein: CSARKGHEYEQYF. The CDR3 DNA sequence: TGCAGTGCTAGAAAAGGACACGAGTACGAGCAGTACTTC.

The rearrangement joins TRBV19 to TRBJ1-1, with TRBD1 matching over 7 bases. V was clipped by 3 bases and J by 10 bases; unmatched bases: 5. This CDR3 is 12 amino acids long. Germline lookup yields CDR1 LNHDA and CDR2 SQIVND (reference sequence). This chain's CDR3 is CASSMGQNGAFF. The CDR3 nucleotides read TGTGCCAGTAGTATGGGACAGAACGGAGCTTTCTTT.

This clonotype was counted once. The rearrangement uses TRBV29-1 and TRBJ1-2, with a tentative D call TRBD1 (6 bases). Deletions cut 3 bases from V and 4 bases from J, with 12 bases between. The CDR3 length is 13 residues. CDR1 SQVTM and CDR2 ANQGSEA come from the germline V gene. This chain's CDR3 is CSVDTGASYGYTF. In DNA, the CDR3 is TGCAGCGTTGACACGGGGGCGAGCTATGGCTACACCTTC.

V is TRBV27 and J is TRBJ1-1; D remains unclear. Per germline, CDR1 MNHEY and CDR2 SMNVEV (reference sequence). V gave up 0 bases and J gave up 6 bases, with 11 bases separating them. CDR3 length: 14 amino acids. The DNA for the CDR3 is TGTGCCAGCAGTTTATCGGATACCTACGCTGAAGCTTTCTTT. This sequence encodes CASSLSDTYAEAFF.

The chain is built from TRBV29-1 and TRBJ2-2; weak D call: TRBD1 (5 bases). Trimming took off 5 bases at V and 8 bases at J, with 9 bases between the two ends. The germline CDR1 and CDR2 sequences are SQVTM and ANQGSEA. The CDR3 length is 11 residues. The CDR3 region has the DNA TGCAGCGTTCTCAAGGGGGGGGAGCTGTTTTTT. Amino acid sequence: CSVLKGGELFF.

This chain joins TRBV6-6 and TRBJ1-2, with D possibly matching TRBD1 (6 bases). V shed 1 base and J shed 2 bases, with 14 bases lying between them. This CDR3 region has 16 residues. The V gene's germline CDR1 is MNHNY and CDR2 SVGAGI (reference sequence). This CDR3 is CASSYLTNDRNYGYTF. The CDR3 nucleotides read TGTGCCAGCAGTTACTTAACCAACGACAGGAACTATGGCTACACCTTC.

About this clonotype itself: One junction end does not reproduce the germline sequence, and a read error may be involved. The gene calls are TRBV20-1 and TRBJ2-1; D is unclear. In germline, CDR1 is DFQATT, CDR2 SNEGSKA (reference sequence). This CDR3 comprises 11 residues. The CDR3 DNA reads TGCAGTGCTAGAGATCTTCCAGGCCGAGTCTTC. It encodes CSARDLPGRVF.

The chain joins TRBV4-1 to TRBJ1-5; D is ambiguous. CDR1 and CDR2 (germline): MGHRA, YSYEKL. This CDR3 has 14 residues. Trimming stripped 0 bases from V and 1 base from J, with 4 bases between. CDR3 amino acids: CASSQETSNQPQHF. CDR3 coding DNA: TGCGCCAGCAGCCAAGAAACCAGCAATCAGCCCCAGCATTTT.

In this sample, this clonotype turned up once. The rearrangement uses TRBV24-1 and TRBJ2-1; D is possibly TRBD2 (5 bases). CDR1 KGHDR and CDR2 SFDVKD come from the germline V gene. Trimming pared 6 bases from V and 8 bases from J, leaving 13 bases between. The CDR3 runs to 13 residues. DNA of the CDR3: TGTGCCACCAGTTGGCGGGTTTCGGATGAGCAGTTCTTC. Translation: CATSWRVSDEQFF.

The chain recombines TRBV5-6 with TRBJ1-1, with D hard to call. CDR3 length: 14 amino acids. Germline CDR1 reads SGHDT; CDR2 reads YYEEEE. The germline V and J ends were trimmed by 0 bases and 3 bases, with 9 bases remaining between them. The CDR3 is CASSLGQPDTEAFF. The CDR3 DNA follows: TGTGCCAGCAGCTTGGGCCAGCCGGACACTGAAGCTTTCTTT.

V usage is TRBV20-1 and J usage is TRBJ1-2, with D hard to call. The CDR3 sequence is 13 residues long. Germline-derived CDR1 and CDR2 are DFQATT and SNEGSKA (reference sequence). V was clipped by 0 bases and J by 4 bases, with 9 bases between them. CDR3 DNA: TGCAGTGCTAGAGATAGGCGGATCTATGGCTACACCTTC. Amino acids: CSARDRRIYGYTF.

The chain joins TRBV6-5 to TRBJ2-7; the D is unclear. The CDR3 runs 12 residues. Germline CDR1 is MNHEY and CDR2 is SVGAGI. V lost 2 bases to trimming and J lost 5 bases, with 7 bases between them. DNA for the CDR3: TGTGCCAGCAGTTACAATTCGGACGAGCAGTACTTC. As protein: CASSYNSDEQYF.

The chain combines TRBV20-1 with TRBJ2-7, with TRBD2 identical over 7 bases. Germline lookup yields CDR1 DFQATT and CDR2 SNEGSKA (reference sequence). The junction had 5 bases not matched to a gene; V was cut back by 1 base and J by 2 bases. This CDR3 region has 14 residues. The CDR3 DNA reads TGCAGTGCTAGAGTCACTAGCGCTACCTACGAGCAGTACTTC. As protein: CSARVTSATYEQYF.

Only one count was recorded for this clonotype. The chain carries TRBV2 and TRBJ2-1; 10 nucleotides agree with TRBD2. This CDR3 has 16 amino acids. V was clipped by 6 bases and J by 0 bases; unmatched bases: 5. Per the germline V gene, CDR1 is SNHLY and CDR2 is FYNNEI. This chain's CDR3 is CASRASGSHSYNEQFF. The DNA for the CDR3 is TGTGCCAGCAGGGCTAGCGGGAGCCACTCCTACAATGAGCAGTTCTTC. The full variable domain, its missing parts supplied by reference TRBV2 and TRBJ2-1, is EPEVTQTPSHQVTQMGQEVILRCVPISNHLYFYWYRQILGQKVEFLVSFYNNEISEKSEIFDDQFSVERPDGSNFTLKIRSTKLEDSAMYFCASRASGSHSYNEQFFGPGTRLTVL.

V gene TRBV27 combines with J gene TRBJ2-3; perhaps TRBD2 as D (6 bases). The CDR3 extends over 15 amino acids. The V gene lost 6 bases and the J gene lost 1 base, with 14 bases spanning the gap. The germline gives CDR1 MNHEY, CDR2 SMNVEV (reference sequence). This CDR3 is CASSHLAYRTDTQYF. The DNA of the CDR3 is TGTGCCAGCAGCCACCTAGCGTACCGCACAGATACGCAGTATTTT.

The rearrangement uses TRBV14 and TRBJ2-4; possible D gene TRBD2, 7 bases. Germline V lookup: CDR1 SGHDN, CDR2 FVKESK. With 4 bases removed from V and 9 bases from J, the gap between germline ends came to 10 bases. The CDR3 is made up of 12 amino acids. CDR3: CASSLGGAIQYF. In DNA, the CDR3 is TGTGCCAGCAGCCTGGGGGGGGCCATTCAGTACTTC.

CDR3 nucleotide sequence: TGCAGCGTTGAAGGGCTAGCGGGAGTTGAGCAGTTCTTC. Protein sequence: CSVEGLAGVEQFF. The chain combines TRBV29-1 with TRBJ2-1, with 10 bases identical to TRBD2. V trimming: 1 base; J trimming: 9 bases; junction bases outside the gene matches: 3. Germline lookup yields CDR1 SQVTM and CDR2 ANQGSEA. This CDR3 contains 13 residues.

The gene calls are TRBV29-1 and TRBJ2-2; 7 bases are a match to TRBD1. V lost 6 bases and J lost 5; bases outside the gene matches: 9. This CDR3 region has 14 residues. The germline V gene has CDR1 SQVTM and CDR2 ANQGSEA. The CDR3: CSVPGGVRTGELFF. CDR3 DNA sequence: TGCAGCGTCCCAGGGGGAGTTAGAACCGGGGAGCTGTTTTTT.

V and J are TRBV7-9 and TRBJ2-7, with unresolved D. The V gene lost 3 bases and the J gene lost 1 base, with 10 bases spanning the gap. Germline CDR1 is SEHNR and CDR2 is FQNEAQ (reference sequence). The CDR3 has 14 residues. The CDR3 DNA sequence: TGTGCCAGCAGCTTCGAATCTAGGTCCTACGAGCAGTACTTC. Translated: CASSFESRSYEQYF.